This entry concerns a single T cell receptor (beta chain). The sample originates from a study of PD-1 blockade in classical Hodgkin lymphoma. Every patient had relapsed following autologous stem cell transplantation, and cohorts differed in brentuximab vedotin exposure. CDR1 and CDR2 (germline): SGHNT, YYREEE (reference sequence). V was cut by 0 bases and J by 6 bases, with 13 bases left in between. The CDR3 sequence is 15 residues long. The table came from immunoSEQ multiplex PCR; TCRdb's copy has only in-frame clones and leaves some out. This sample yields about 94,000 clones, of which 75% to 90% are seen a single time; roughly 10% belongs to the top ten.

This TCR was sampled from a human donor with classical Hodgkin lymphoma. Sequencing was performed on peripheral blood mononuclear cells (PBMCs), taken before the second cycle of nivolumab. The V call is TRBV5-4, the J call TRBJ1-5, with a tentative D call TRBD1 (5 bases). The CDR3 nucleotides read TGTGCCAGCAGCTTGGATAGGGGCGCGGGTCAGCCCCAGCATTTT. This codes for CASSLDRGAGQPQHF.